Included here is one T cell receptor (beta chain) sequence, with context. The entry originates in a study of CD8+CD57+ T cells in acquired aplastic anemia. The germline V gene encodes CDR1 SEHNR and CDR2 FQNEAQ (reference sequence). CDR3 length: 14 residues. Trimming at V came to 5 bases and at J to 5 bases, leaving 7 bases not matched to a gene. It was genomic DNA that served as the template for profiling TCR beta VDJ and CDR3. Via MiXCR, TCRdb re-called the reads, giving one row per CDR3 protein. The sample has 100,000 to 130,000 distinct CDR3 sequences, around 53% seen once. The clonotype comes from a human donor in good health, serving as a control. The material sequenced was sorted CD4+, CD8+, or CD8+CD57+ T cells (not recorded which) from PBMCs. The chain links TRBV7-9 to TRBJ2-7; 9 nucleotides align to TRBD1. The CDR3 region has the DNA TGTGCCAGCAGCGCGGGACAGGGTATCGACGAGCAGTACTTC. Its protein product is CASSAGQGIDEQYF. Using reference TRBV7-9 and TRBJ2-7 for the parts outside the CDR3, the full variable domain is DTGVSQNPRHKITKRGQNVTFRCDPISEHNRLYWYRQTLGQGPEFLTYFQNEAQLEKSRLLSDRFSAERPKGSFSTLEIQRTEQGDSAMYLCASSAGQGIDEQYFGPGTRLTVT.